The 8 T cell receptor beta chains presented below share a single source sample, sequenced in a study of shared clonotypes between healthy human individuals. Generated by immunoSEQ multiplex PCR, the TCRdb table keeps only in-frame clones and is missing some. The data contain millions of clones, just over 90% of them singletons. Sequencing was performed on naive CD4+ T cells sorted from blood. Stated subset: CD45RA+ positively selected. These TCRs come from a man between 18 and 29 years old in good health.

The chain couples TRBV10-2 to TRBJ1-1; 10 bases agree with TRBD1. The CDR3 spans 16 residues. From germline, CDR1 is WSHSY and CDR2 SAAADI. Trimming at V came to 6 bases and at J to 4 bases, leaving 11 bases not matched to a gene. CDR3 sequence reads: CASRGTFRDRGTEAFF. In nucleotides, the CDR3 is TGCGCCAGCAGAGGAACTTTCCGGGACAGGGGCACTGAAGCTTTCTTT.

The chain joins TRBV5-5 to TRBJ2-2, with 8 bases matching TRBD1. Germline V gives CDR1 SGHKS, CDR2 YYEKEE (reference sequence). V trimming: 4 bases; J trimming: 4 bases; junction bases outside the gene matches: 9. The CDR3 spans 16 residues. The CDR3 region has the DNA TGTGCCAGCAGCCAGGCAGGGGGCTCGGTCACCGGGGAGCTGTTTTTT. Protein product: CASSQAGGSVTGELFF. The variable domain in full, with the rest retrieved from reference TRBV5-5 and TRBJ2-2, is DAGVTQSPTHLIKTRGQQVTLRCSPISGHKSVSWYQQVLGQGPQFIFQYYEKEERGRGNFPDRFSARQFPNYSSELNVNALLLGDSALYLCASSQAGGSVTGELFFGEGSRLTVL.

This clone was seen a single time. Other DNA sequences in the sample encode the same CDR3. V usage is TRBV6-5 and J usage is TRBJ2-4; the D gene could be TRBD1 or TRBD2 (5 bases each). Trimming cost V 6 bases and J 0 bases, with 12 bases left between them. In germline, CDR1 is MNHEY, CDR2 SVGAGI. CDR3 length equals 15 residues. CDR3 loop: CASRGTGLAKNIQYF. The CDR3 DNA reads TGTGCCAGCAGAGGGACGGGGCTAGCCAAAAACATTCAGTACTTC.

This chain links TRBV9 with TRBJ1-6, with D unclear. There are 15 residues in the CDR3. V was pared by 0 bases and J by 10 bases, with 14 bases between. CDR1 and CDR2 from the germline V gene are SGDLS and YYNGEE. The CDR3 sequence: CASSVGSWGVSPLHF. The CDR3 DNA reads TGTGCCAGCAGCGTAGGAAGTTGGGGTGTCTCACCCCTCCACTTT.

The CDR3 protein is CASSPFEVNEQFF. The DNA for the CDR3 is TGCGCCAGCAGCCCCTTTGAGGTCAATGAGCAGTTCTTC. The chain links TRBV5-1 to TRBJ2-1; D is unresolved. The length of the CDR3 is 13 residues. With 4 bases removed from V and 6 bases from J, the gap between germline ends came to 11 bases. In germline, CDR1 is SGHRS, CDR2 YFSETQ.

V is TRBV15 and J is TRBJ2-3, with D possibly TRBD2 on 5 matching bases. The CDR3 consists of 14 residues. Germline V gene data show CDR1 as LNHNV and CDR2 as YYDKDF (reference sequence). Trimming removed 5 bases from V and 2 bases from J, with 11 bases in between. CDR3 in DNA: TGTGCCACCAGCGGGTGGGAGCCCACAGATACGCAGTATTTT. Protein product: CATSGWEPTDTQYF. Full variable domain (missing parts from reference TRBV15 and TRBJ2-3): DAMVIQNPRYQVTQFGKPVTLSCSQTLNHNVMYWYQQKSSQAPKLLFHYYDKDFNNEADTPDNFQSRRPNTSFCFLDIRSPGLGDTAMYLCATSGWEPTDTQYFGPGTRLTVL.

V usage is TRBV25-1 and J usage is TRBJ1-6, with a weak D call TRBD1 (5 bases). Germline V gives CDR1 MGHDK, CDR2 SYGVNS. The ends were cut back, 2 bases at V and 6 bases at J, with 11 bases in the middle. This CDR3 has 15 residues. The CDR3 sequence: CASSEQGWSNSPLHF. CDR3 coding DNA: TGTGCCAGCAGTGAACAGGGATGGAGTAATTCACCCCTCCACTTT.

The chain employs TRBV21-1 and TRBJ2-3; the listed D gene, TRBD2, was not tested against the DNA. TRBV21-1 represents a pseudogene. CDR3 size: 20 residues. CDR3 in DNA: TGTGCCAGCAACCCTCTAAATCTCGGGACTAGCGGGAGGAGCACAGATACGCAGTATTTT. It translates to CASNPLNLGTSGRSTDTQYF.